The 25 T cell receptor beta chains listed next were all sequenced from one sample in a study of OX40 agonist ivuxolimab in advanced cancers. TCRdb keeps only in-frame clones here, not all; method: immunoSEQ multiplex PCR. The data show about 82,000 clones, around 90% seen once. The source material was CD4+ or CD8+ T cells sorted from blood, sampled in a trial of the OX40 agonist ivuxolimab. Receptors originate from an adult with an advanced solid tumor such as melanoma, head and neck, liver or kidney cancer.

V gene TRBV6-6 combines with J gene TRBJ1-3; D is possibly TRBD1 (5 bases). Germline V gene lookup returns CDR1 MNHNY and CDR2 SVGAGI (reference sequence). Trimming pared 6 bases from V and 1 base from J, leaving 10 bases between. The CDR3 is made up of 14 amino acids. The DNA of the CDR3 is TGTGCCAGCAGCGGAGGGGTTTCTGGAAACACCATATATTTT. Its translation is CASSGGVSGNTIYF.

The chain couples TRBV18 to TRBJ2-5; 8 nucleotides agree with TRBD2. Looked up from germline, CDR1 is KGHSH and CDR2 is LQKENI. The junction had 4 bases not matched to a gene; V was cut back by 2 bases and J by 5 bases. The CDR3 has 14 amino acids. The CDR3 DNA sequence: TGTGCCAGCTCACCAACGGTAGCGGGGGAGACCCAGTACTTC. It encodes CASSPTVAGETQYF.

V is TRBV5-8 and J is TRBJ2-5, with D possibly being TRBD2 (5 bases). From germline, CDR1 is SGHTS and CDR2 YDEGEE. Trimming cost V 0 bases and J 5 bases, with 14 bases left between them. This CDR3 contains 15 residues. CDR3 loop: CASSLESAGGETQYF. The CDR3 DNA is TGTGCCAGCAGCTTGGAATCCGCCGGCGGGGAGACCCAGTACTTC.

The V call is TRBV2, the J call TRBJ1-2; TRBD1 aligns across 10 bases. The germline V gene has CDR1 SNHLY and CDR2 FYNNEI. CDR3 size: 13 residues. The V and J ends lost 4 bases and 7 bases, in that order; junction bases with no gene match: 3. The CDR3 sequence: CASSGGTGVGYTF. The DNA of the CDR3 is TGTGCCAGCAGTGGGGGGACAGGGGTTGGCTACACCTTC.

The J gene is TRBJ2-3, the V gene TRBV5-1; 10 bases align to TRBD2. The CDR3 sequence is 15 residues long. V lost 5 bases, J lost 4 bases, and 7 bases stayed unmatched. Germline CDR1 and CDR2: SGHRS and YFSETQ. CDR3 sequence reads: CASSLSGGAADTQYF. The CDR3 DNA reads as TGCGCCAGCAGTCTAAGCGGGGGGGCCGCAGATACGCAGTATTTT. Supplemented by reference TRBV5-1 and TRBJ2-3, the full variable domain reads KAGVTQTPRYLIKTRGQQVTLSCSPISGHRSVSWYQQTPGQGLQFLFEYFSETQRNKGNFPGRFSGRQFSNSRSEMNVSTLELGDSALYLCASSLSGGAADTQYFGPGTRLTVL.

The genes are TRBV19 and TRBJ1-1; D may be TRBD1 (5 bases). CDR3 length: 12 residues. With 10 bases removed from V and 5 bases from J, the gap between germline ends came to 14 bases. Germline-derived CDR1 and CDR2 are LNHDA and SQIVND (reference sequence). The CDR3 region is CATREGLTEAFF. In DNA, the CDR3 is TGTGCCACCAGGGAAGGGTTAACTGAAGCTTTCTTT. Full variable domain (rest looked up from reference TRBV19 and TRBJ1-1): DGGITQSPKYLFRKEGQNVTLSCEQNLNHDAMYWYRQDPGQGLRLIYYSQIVNDFQKGDIAEGYSVSREKKESFPLTVTSAQKNPTAFYLCATREGLTEAFFGQGTRLTVV.

Here the CDR3 reads CASSKMGTGGSYNEQFF. DNA of the CDR3: TGTGCCAGCAGCAAAATGGGGACAGGGGGGTCCTACAATGAGCAGTTCTTC. The chain combines TRBV9 with TRBJ2-1; 11 bases map to TRBD1. This CDR3 region has 17 residues. CDR1 is SGDLS, CDR2 YYNGEE, per germline. Losses at the gene ends were 4 bases for V and 1 base for J; bases not matched to a gene: 7.

J is TRBJ2-3 and V is TRBV21-1; TRBD2, the D gene given by the table, was not confirmed from the DNA. TRBV21-1 is reported as a pseudogene. The CDR3 consists of 22 residues. CDR3 protein: CASSNPGVAGGPVLRSTDTQYF. CDR3 in DNA: TGTGCCAGCAGCAATCCTGGGGTAGCGGGGGGGCCAGTGCTACGCAGCACAGATACGCAGTATTTT.

This chain connects TRBV6-4 to TRBJ2-1, with 9 bases matching TRBD1. The CDR3 sequence is 16 residues long. Per the germline V gene, CDR1 is MRHNA and CDR2 is SNTAGT. Trimming at V came to 6 bases and at J to 8 bases, leaving 14 bases not matched to a gene. CDR3 amino acids: CASSQGTGTGFDEQFF. CDR3 bases: TGTGCCAGCAGCCAAGGGACAGGGACAGGGTTCGATGAGCAGTTCTTC.

The genes are TRBV28 and TRBJ2-6; 7 bases line up with TRBD1. J lost 0 bases, V lost 5 bases, and 13 bases had no gene match. CDR1 and CDR2 (germline): MDHEN, SYDVKM. The CDR3 has 19 amino acids. In nucleotides, the CDR3 is TGTGCCAGCAGTATGTGGGACAGCCGGTGGACCTCTGGGGCCAACGTCCTGACTTTC. As protein: CASSMWDSRWTSGANVLTF.

The V call is TRBV7-6, the J call TRBJ2-1; TRBD2 matches at 7 bases. This CDR3 is built from 15 residues. The J segment lost 10 bases and the V segment lost 1 base, leaving 10 bases of the junction unmatched. Germline-derived CDR1 and CDR2 are SGHVS and FNYEAQ. The CDR3 DNA follows: TGTGCCAGCAGCTTAGTCCTAGCGGCGCGTTACGAGCAGTTCTTC. Encoded protein: CASSLVLAARYEQFF.

This rearrangement joins TRBV27 to TRBJ2-3, with a tentative D call TRBD2 (6 bases). The V end lost 6 bases, the J end lost 6 bases, and 16 bases lay between the germline ends. The CDR3 has 14 residues. The germline CDR1 and CDR2 sequences are MNHEY and SMNVEV (reference sequence). In nucleotides, the CDR3 is TGTGCCAGCAGGAGAAGACCGGGACTTGATACGCAGTATTTT. This translates into CASRRRPGLDTQYF.

This chain connects TRBV29-1 to TRBJ2-1, with 7 bases identical to TRBD2. This CDR3 spans 19 amino acids. Losses at the gene ends were 0 bases for V and 8 bases for J; bases not matched to a gene: 22. Germline V lookup: CDR1 SQVTM, CDR2 ANQGSEA. CDR3 sequence (DNA): TGCAGCGTTGAAGATTTTGAAGGACGTAGCGGGCTCCCTCGGGATGAGCAGTTCTTC. Its translation is CSVEDFEGRSGLPRDEQFF.

The V gene is TRBV10-3, the J gene TRBJ2-7; no clear D. The ends were cut back, 4 bases at V and 5 bases at J, with 12 bases in the middle. Germline assignment: CDR1 ENHRY and CDR2 SYGVKD. The CDR3 runs 13 residues. In DNA, the CDR3 is TGTGCCATCAGTGCTGTTCTGGGGAACGAGCAGTACTTC. Translating it yields CAISAVLGNEQYF.

With respect to this clone: The same CDR3 is also encoded by other DNA sequences in this sample. The V call is TRBV29-1, the J call TRBJ2-5, with unresolved D. Germline V gives CDR1 SQVTM, CDR2 ANQGSEA. V lost 2 bases to trimming and J lost 5 bases, with 12 bases between them. The CDR3 runs 13 residues. The CDR3 bases are TGCAGCGTTGAACAACAAGCCCAGGAGACCCAGTACTTC. It translates to CSVEQQAQETQYF.

Comment on this clone: The junction differs from germline at one of its ends, possibly a read error. J is TRBJ2-1 and V is TRBV7-7; 16 positions agree with TRBD2. Germline V lookup: CDR1 SSHAT, CDR2 FNYEAQ (reference sequence). There are 16 residues in the CDR3. The CDR3 loop is CASSPGLAGGPNEQFF. The CDR3 coding sequence is TGTGCTAGCAGCCCGGGACTAGCGGGAGGGCCAAATGAGCAGTTCTTC.

The chain has TRBV6-1 and TRBJ2-7, with 7 bases that match TRBD2. The germline V gene encodes CDR1 MNHNS and CDR2 SASEGT. This CDR3 spans 13 amino acids. V was clipped by 7 bases and J by 3 bases; unmatched bases: 6. Here the CDR3 DNA reads TGTGCCAGCACCCGGGAGGAAAACTACGAGCAGTACTTC. This translates into CASTREENYEQYF.

The chain carries TRBV2 and TRBJ1-3; D is uncertain. There are 15 residues in the CDR3. Trimming stripped 5 bases from V and 0 bases from J, with 11 bases between. Germline lookup yields CDR1 SNHLY and CDR2 FYNNEI. The CDR3 nucleotides read TGTGCCAGCAGTCTCCCCGGGATCTCTGGAAACACCATATATTTT. Its translation is CASSLPGISGNTIYF.

V is TRBV7-2 and J is TRBJ2-1, with D possibly called TRBD1 or TRBD2 (5 bases each). The CDR3 is 15 amino acids. CDR1 and CDR2 (germline): SGHTA, FQGNSA. Trimming stripped 5 bases from V and 6 bases from J, with 17 bases between. The CDR3 DNA reads TGTGCCAGCAGCATGACCGGGACCCACCTCAATGAGCAGTTCTTC. Residues: CASSMTGTHLNEQFF.

A single count supports this clone. This chain uses TRBV18 with TRBJ2-5, with a possible D match to TRBD1 (6 bases). This CDR3 has 15 amino acids. Germline V gene data show CDR1 as KGHSH and CDR2 as LQKENI. With 5 bases removed from V and 2 bases from J, the gap between germline ends came to 15 bases. The chain's CDR3 is CASSTGTPGQETQYF. The DNA of the CDR3 is TGTGCCAGCTCAACCGGGACACCGGGGCAAGAGACCCAGTACTTC.

The J gene is TRBJ2-1, the V gene TRBV29-1; the match to TRBD2 covers 10 bases. Germline V gene data show CDR1 as SQVTM and CDR2 as ANQGSEA. V shed 1 base and J 7 bases; nucleotides not matched to a gene: 10. CDR3 length: 16 residues. CDR3: CSVEGRRSGRGNEQFF. The CDR3, as DNA: TGCAGCGTTGAAGGCCGGCGGAGCGGGAGGGGAAATGAGCAGTTCTTC.

The chain carries TRBV6-5 and TRBJ1-5; D is ambiguous. Trimming left V 6 bases short and J 2 bases short, with 11 bases between. CDR1 is MNHEY, CDR2 SVGAGI, per germline. The CDR3 has 14 amino acids. The CDR3 loop reads CASRGSVGNQPQHF. Here the CDR3 DNA reads TGTGCCAGCAGGGGGTCGGTGGGCAATCAGCCCCAGCATTTT.

This clone is a singleton in its sample. The chain combines TRBV7-2 with TRBJ2-1, with D unresolved. Between the trimmed V and J ends, which lost 5 bases and 6 bases, there was a span of 14 bases. Germline CDR1 is SGHTA and CDR2 is FQGNSA. The CDR3 covers 14 residues. In DNA, the CDR3 is TGTGCCAGCAGCAGCCGGATATACCCCAATGAGCAGTTCTTC. Its protein is CASSSRIYPNEQFF.

The chain carries TRBV2 and TRBJ2-3; 11 bases map to TRBD2. The CDR3 is 15 amino acids. The germline V gene encodes CDR1 SNHLY and CDR2 FYNNEI. The J segment lost 4 bases and the V segment lost 7 bases, leaving 7 bases of the junction unmatched. The CDR3 DNA reads TGTGCCAGCAAACTAGCGGGAGTCGAGGCAGATACGCAGTATTTT. Translated: CASKLAGVEADTQYF.

This clone has only one observation. The chain is built from TRBV5-1 and TRBJ2-7, with D unresolved. Germline assignment: CDR1 SGHRS and CDR2 YFSETQ. The CDR3 is 13 amino acids. Trimming stripped 2 bases from V and 4 bases from J, with 10 bases between. This CDR3 is CASSLKGNYEQYF. In DNA, the CDR3 is TGCGCCAGCAGCTTAAAGGGTAATTACGAGCAGTACTTC.